This TCR beta chain appears in the sequencing data of a study of beta chain features in type 1 diabetes. Study observations and caveats: No resolution was reached here on whether HLA type influences TCRB rearrangement. A moderate, significant TCRB CDR3 shortening appeared in type 1 diabetes across four CD4+ subsets. cDNA sequencing could over-represent cells with high TCR expression.

Using CD45RO/CCR7/CD25/CD127/CD95/CD27, CD4+ naive, central memory, regulatory and stem cell-like memory cells were sorted. Each sorted population was over 95% pure. The whole isolated RNA underwent reverse transcription, so sequencing captured expressed TCRB transcripts. Profiling relied on immunoSEQ multiplex PCR, and the TCRdb table lists in-frame clones only, not all of them. The sample contains roughly 340,000 clones, approximately 13% of which appear only once. There are 14 residues in the CDR3. Trimming took 7 bases from V and 4 from J; bases not matched to a gene: 6. Germline V gene data show CDR1 as ENHRY and CDR2 as SYGVKD. With regard to this clone: Its antigen is undetermined.

The sequencing sample was made of naive CD4+ T cells from blood. This sequence joins TRBV10-3 and TRBJ2-3, with TRBD1 matching over 9 bases. The TCR originated in a woman in her late teens or twenties with type 1 diabetes. The CDR3 nucleotides read TGTGCCATCACTCGACAGGGGGTGGCAGATACGCAGTATTTT. This translates into CAITRQGVADTQYF.